This TCR beta chain appears in the sequencing data of a study of blood T cell repertoires in COVID-19. The overall study: COVID-19 samples, acute and convalescent, were from the United States, Italy and Spain.

Clinical histories supplied by participants themselves formed the basis of cohort assignment. The germline V gene encodes CDR1 SGHDN and CDR2 FVKESK. The CDR3 contains 15 residues. Germline trimming cut 3 bases from V and 2 bases from J; bases unmatched to any gene: 1. In the study's own analysis: Estimated nucleated cell counts came from reference gene primer amplification. Libraries were prepared by immunoSEQ multiplex PCR; TCRdb keeps only in-frame clonotypes and omits some of them. The V and J calls and clone size come from that table; D and trimming were worked out from the DNA. The repertoire holds over 200,000 clones, with 80% to 90% as singletons.

Sequencing was done on a sample of PBMCs or T cells enriched from blood (not recorded which). J is TRBJ2-3 and V is TRBV14, with 11 bases that match TRBD2. The clonotype originates from a man younger than 35 with acute COVID-19. DNA of the CDR3: TGTGCCAGCAGCCAGACTAGCGGGGTCACAGATACGCAGTATTTT. It yields the protein CASSQTSGVTDTQYF.